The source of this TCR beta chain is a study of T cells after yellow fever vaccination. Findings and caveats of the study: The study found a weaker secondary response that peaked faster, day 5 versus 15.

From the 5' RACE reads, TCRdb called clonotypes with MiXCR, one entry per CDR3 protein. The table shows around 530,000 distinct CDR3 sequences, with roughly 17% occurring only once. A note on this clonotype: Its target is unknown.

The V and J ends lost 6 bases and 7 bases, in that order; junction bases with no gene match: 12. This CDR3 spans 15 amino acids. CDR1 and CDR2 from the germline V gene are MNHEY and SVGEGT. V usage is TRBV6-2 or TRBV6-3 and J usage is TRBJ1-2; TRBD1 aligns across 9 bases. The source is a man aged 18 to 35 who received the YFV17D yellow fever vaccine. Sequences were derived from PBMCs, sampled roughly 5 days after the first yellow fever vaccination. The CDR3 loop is CASSPHGTGHSGYTF. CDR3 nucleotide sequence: TGTGCCAGCAGCCCCCATGGGACAGGGCACTCTGGCTACACCTTC.